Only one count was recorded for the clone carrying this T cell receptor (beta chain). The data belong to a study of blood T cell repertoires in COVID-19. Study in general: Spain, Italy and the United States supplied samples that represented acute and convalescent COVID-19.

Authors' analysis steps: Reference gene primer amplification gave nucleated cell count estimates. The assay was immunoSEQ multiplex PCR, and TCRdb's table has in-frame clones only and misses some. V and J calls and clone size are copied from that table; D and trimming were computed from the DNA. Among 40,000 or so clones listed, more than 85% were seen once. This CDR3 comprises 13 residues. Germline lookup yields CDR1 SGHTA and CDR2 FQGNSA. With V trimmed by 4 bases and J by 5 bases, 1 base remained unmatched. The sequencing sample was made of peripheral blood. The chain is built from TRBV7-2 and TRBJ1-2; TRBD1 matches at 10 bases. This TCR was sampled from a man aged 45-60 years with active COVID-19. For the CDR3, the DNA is TGTGCCAGCAGCTCGGGACAGGGGTATGGCTACACCTTC. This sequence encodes CASSSGQGYGYTF. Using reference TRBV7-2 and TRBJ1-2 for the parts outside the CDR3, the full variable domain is GAGVSQSPSNKVTEKGKDVELRCDPISGHTALYWYRQSLGQGLEFLIYFQGNSAPDKSGLPSDRFSAERTGGSVSTLTIQRTQQEDSAVYLCASSSGQGYGYTFGSGTRLTVV.